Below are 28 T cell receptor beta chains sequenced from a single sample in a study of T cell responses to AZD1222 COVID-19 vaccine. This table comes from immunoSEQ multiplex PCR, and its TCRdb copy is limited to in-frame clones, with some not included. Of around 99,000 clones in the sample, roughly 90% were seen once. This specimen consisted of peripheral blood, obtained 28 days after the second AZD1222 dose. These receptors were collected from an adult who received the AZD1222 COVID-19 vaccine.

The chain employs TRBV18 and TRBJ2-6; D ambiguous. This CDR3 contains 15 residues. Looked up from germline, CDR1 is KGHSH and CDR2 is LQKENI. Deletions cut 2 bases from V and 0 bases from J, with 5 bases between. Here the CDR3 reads CASSPIDSGANVLTF. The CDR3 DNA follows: TGTGCCAGCTCACCAATCGACTCTGGGGCCAACGTCCTGACTTTC.

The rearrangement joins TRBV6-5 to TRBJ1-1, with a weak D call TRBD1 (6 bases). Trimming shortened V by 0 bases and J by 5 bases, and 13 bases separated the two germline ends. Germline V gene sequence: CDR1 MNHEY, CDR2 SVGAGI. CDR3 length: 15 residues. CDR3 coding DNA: TGTGCCAGCAGTTACTCGAGGGCAGGGGTTACTGAAGCTTTCTTT. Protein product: CASSYSRAGVTEAFF.

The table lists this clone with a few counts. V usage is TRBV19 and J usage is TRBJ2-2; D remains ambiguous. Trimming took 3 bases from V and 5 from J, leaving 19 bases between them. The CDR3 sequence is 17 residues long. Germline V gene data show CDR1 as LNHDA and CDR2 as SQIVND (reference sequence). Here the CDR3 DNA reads TGTGCCAGTAGTATCGCGACTGTCTTTGTAGGGACCGGGGAGCTGTTTTTT. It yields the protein CASSIATVFVGTGELFF.

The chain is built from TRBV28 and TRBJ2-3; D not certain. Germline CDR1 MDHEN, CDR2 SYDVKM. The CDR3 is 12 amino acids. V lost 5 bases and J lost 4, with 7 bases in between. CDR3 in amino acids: CASSTTADTQYF. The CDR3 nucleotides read TGTGCCAGCAGTACAACAGCAGATACGCAGTATTTT.

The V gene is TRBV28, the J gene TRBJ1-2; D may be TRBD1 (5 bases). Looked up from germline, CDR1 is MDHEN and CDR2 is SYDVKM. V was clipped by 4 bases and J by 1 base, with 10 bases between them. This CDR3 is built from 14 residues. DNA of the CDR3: TGTGCCAGCAGTTGGGGGACGGTTAACTATGGCTACACCTTC. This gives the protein CASSWGTVNYGYTF.

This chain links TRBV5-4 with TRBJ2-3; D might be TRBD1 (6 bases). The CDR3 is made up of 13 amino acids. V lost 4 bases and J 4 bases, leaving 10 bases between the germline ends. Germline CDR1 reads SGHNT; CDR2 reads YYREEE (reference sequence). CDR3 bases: TGTGCCAGCAGCCCTGGACAGCCAGATACGCAGTATTTT. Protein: CASSPGQPDTQYF.

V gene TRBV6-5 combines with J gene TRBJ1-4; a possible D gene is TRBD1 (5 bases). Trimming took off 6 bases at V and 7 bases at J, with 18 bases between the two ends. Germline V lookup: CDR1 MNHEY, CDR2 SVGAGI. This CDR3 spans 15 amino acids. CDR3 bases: TGTGCCAGCAGGGAGCAGGGAGGCTTTAGTGAAAAACTGTTTTTT. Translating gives CASREQGGFSEKLFF.

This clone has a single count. CDR3 region: CASRRQGGGYTF. For the CDR3, the DNA is TGTGCCAGCAGGCGACAGGGAGGTGGCTACACCTTC. V gene TRBV2 combines with J gene TRBJ1-2; 7 bases fit TRBD1. The CDR3 has 12 amino acids. Germline V gene data show CDR1 as SNHLY and CDR2 as FYNNEI. The ends lost 6 bases at V and 7 bases at J; junction bases unmatched: 5. Using reference TRBV2 and TRBJ1-2 for the parts outside the CDR3, the full variable domain is EPEVTQTPSHQVTQMGQEVILRCVPISNHLYFYWYRQILGQKVEFLVSFYNNEISEKSEIFDDQFSVERPDGSNFTLKIRSTKLEDSAMYFCASRRQGGGYTFGSGTRLTVV.

DNA for the CDR3: TGTGCCAGCAGCATAGACGGGACTGGGGAGACCCAGTACTTC. This sequence encodes CASSIDGTGETQYF. The chain is built from TRBV7-8 and TRBJ2-5; the D gene is possibly TRBD2 (6 bases). Germline loops: CDR1 SGHVS, CDR2 FQNEAQ. The V and J ends lost 5 bases and 5 bases respectively, with 15 bases between them. This CDR3 has 14 amino acids.

The CDR3 nucleotides read TGTGCCAGCAGCGTGACAGGAGTTAACTATGGCTACACCTTC. This codes for CASSVTGVNYGYTF. The rearrangement joins TRBV7-9 to TRBJ1-2; maybe TRBD1 (6 bases). The germline V gene encodes CDR1 SEHNR and CDR2 FQNEAQ (reference sequence). V shed 5 bases and J shed 1 base, with 11 bases lying between them. The CDR3 runs to 14 residues.

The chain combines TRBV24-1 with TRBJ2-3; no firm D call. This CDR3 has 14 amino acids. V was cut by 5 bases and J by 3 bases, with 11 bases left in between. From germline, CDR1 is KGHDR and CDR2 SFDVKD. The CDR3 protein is CATSGMVHTDTQYF. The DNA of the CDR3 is TGTGCCACCAGTGGCATGGTTCATACAGATACGCAGTATTTT.

The CDR3 sequence: CASSSQGAGARSPLHF. The CDR3 DNA follows: TGCGCCAGCAGCTCCCAAGGGGCAGGGGCGAGGTCACCCCTCCACTTT. The genes are TRBV5-1 and TRBJ1-6, with D tentatively TRBD1 (6 bases). The CDR3 loop spans 16 amino acids. Germline V gene data show CDR1 as SGHRS and CDR2 as YFSETQ. V lost 3 bases, J lost 10 bases, and 20 bases lay in between.

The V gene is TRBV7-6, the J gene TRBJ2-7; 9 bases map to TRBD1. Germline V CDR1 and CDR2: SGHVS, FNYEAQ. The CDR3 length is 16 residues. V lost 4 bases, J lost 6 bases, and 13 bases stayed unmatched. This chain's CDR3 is CASSSQTPGQGGEQYF. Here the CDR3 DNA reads TGTGCCAGCAGCTCCCAAACTCCGGGACAGGGTGGCGAGCAGTACTTC. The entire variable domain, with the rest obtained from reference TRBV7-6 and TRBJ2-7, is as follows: GAGVSQSPRYKVTKRGQDVALRCDPISGHVSLYWYRQALGQGPEFLTYFNYEAQQDKSGLPNDRFSAERPEGSISTLTIQRTEQRDSAMYRCASSSQTPGQGGEQYFGPGTRLTVT.

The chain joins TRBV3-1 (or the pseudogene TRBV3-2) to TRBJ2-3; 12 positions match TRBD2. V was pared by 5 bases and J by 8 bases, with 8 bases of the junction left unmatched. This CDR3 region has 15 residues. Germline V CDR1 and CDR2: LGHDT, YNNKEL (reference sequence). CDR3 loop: CASSETSGSARTQYF. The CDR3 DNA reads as TGTGCCAGCAGCGAGACTAGCGGGAGTGCACGTACGCAGTATTTT.

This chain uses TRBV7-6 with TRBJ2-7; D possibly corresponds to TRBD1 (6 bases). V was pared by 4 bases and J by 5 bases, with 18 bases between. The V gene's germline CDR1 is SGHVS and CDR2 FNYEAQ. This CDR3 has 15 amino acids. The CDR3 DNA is TGTGCCAGCAGCTCGCCCCCGCAGGGGTGGCACGAGCAGTACTTC. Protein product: CASSSPPQGWHEQYF.

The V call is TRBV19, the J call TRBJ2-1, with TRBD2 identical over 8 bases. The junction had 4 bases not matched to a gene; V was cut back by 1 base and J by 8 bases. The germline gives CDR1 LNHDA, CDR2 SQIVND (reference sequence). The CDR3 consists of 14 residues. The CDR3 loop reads CASSIAAGVYEQFF. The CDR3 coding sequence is TGTGCCAGTAGTATAGCAGCGGGAGTCTATGAGCAGTTCTTC.

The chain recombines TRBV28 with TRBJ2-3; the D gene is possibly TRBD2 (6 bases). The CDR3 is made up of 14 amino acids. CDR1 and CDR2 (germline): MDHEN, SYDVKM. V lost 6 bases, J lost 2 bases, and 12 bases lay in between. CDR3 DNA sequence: TGTGCCAGCAGAAGCGGAGGGCCCACAGATACGCAGTATTTT. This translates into CASRSGGPTDTQYF.

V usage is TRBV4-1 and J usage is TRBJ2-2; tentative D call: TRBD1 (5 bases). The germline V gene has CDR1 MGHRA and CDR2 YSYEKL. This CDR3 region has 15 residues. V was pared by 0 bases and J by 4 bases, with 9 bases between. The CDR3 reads CASSQEARATGELFF. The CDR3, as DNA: TGCGCCAGCAGCCAAGAGGCCAGGGCCACCGGGGAGCTGTTTTTT.

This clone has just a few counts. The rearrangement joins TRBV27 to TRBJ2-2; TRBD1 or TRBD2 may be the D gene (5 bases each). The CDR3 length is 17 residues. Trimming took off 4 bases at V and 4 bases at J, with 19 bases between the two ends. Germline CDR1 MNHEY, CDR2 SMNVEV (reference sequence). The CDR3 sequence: CASSSPFGGASTGELFF. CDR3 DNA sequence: TGTGCCAGCAGTTCCCCCTTTGGGGGAGCCTCCACCGGGGAGCTGTTTTTT.

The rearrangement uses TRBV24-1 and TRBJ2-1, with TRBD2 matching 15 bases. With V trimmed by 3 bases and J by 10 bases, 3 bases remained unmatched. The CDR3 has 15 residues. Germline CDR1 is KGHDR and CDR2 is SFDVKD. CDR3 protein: CATSDVGLAGGEQFF. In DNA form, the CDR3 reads TGTGCCACCAGTGATGTGGGACTAGCGGGAGGCGAGCAGTTCTTC.

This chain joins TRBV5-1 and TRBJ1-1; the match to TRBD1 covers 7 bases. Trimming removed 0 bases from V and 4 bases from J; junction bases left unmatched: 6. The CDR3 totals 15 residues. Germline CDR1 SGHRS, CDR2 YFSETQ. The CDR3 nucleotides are TGCGCCAGCAGCTTGGCCGTTTCAGGGGGCACTGAAGCTTTCTTT. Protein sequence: CASSLAVSGGTEAFF.

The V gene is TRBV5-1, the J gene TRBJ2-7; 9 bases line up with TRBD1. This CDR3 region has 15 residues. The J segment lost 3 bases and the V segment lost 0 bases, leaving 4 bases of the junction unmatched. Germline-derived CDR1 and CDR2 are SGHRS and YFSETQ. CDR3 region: CASSLAGTGFYEQYF. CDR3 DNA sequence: TGCGCCAGCAGCTTGGCCGGGACAGGGTTCTACGAGCAGTACTTC.

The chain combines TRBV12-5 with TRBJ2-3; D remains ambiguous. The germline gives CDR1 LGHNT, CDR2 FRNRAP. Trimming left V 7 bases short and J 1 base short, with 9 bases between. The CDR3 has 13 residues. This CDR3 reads CASARSGTDTQYF. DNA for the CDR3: TGTGCTAGTGCCCGCTCGGGCACAGATACGCAGTATTTT.

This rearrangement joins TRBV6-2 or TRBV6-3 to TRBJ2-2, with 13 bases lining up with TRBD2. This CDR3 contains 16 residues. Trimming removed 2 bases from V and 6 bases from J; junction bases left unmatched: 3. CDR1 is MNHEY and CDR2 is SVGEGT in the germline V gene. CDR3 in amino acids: CASSYRTSGRPGELFF. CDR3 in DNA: TGTGCCAGCAGTTACCGGACTAGCGGGAGACCCGGGGAGCTGTTTTTT.

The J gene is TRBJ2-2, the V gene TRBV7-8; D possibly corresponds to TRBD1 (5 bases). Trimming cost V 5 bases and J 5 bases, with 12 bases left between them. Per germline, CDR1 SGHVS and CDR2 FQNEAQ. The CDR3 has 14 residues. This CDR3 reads CASSVVTVTGELFF. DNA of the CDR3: TGTGCCAGCAGCGTCGTGACAGTGACCGGGGAGCTGTTTTTT.

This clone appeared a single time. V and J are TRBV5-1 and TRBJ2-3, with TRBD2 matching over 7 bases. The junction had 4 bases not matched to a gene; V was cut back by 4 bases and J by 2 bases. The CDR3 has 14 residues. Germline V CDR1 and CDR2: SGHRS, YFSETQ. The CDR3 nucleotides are TGCGCCAGCAGCCCCGGGACTATCACAGATACGCAGTATTTT. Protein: CASSPGTITDTQYF.

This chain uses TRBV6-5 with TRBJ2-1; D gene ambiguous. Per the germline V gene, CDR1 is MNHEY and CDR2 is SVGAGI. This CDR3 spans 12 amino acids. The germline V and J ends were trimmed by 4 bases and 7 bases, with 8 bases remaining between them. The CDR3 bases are TGTGCCAGCAGTTTGGACCAGAATGAGCAGTTCTTC. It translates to CASSLDQNEQFF.

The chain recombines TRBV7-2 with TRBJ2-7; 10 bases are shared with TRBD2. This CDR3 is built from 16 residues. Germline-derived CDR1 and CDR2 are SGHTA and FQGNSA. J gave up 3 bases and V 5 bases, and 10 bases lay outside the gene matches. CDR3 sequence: CASSAITSGTRYEQYF. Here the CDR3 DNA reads TGTGCCAGCAGCGCCATTACTAGCGGGACCCGCTACGAGCAGTACTTC.